Below, one TCR beta chain is given with its context. The CDR3 is 11 amino acids. V was pared by 4 bases and J by 12 bases, with 10 bases between. Libraries used about 18,000 to 1,100,000 sorted naive CD8 T cells and 10%, 30% or 50% RNA input. This specimen belongs to a study of molecular identifiers for immune sequencing clone quantification. For bulk TCR libraries, previously described methods and listed TCR primers were used. TCRdb reprocessed the PCR reads with MiXCR, giving one entry per CDR3 protein. This sample yields over 600,000 distinct CDR3 sequences, of which around 20% are seen a single time; roughly 0.9% belongs to the top ten.

This TCR was sampled from a human donor in good health. Some libraries in this study had Jurkat cell RNA spiked in. This chain joins TRBV12-3 or TRBV12-4 and TRBJ1-5; D gene unclear. Material for sequencing was naive CD8+ T cells from blood, with Jurkat cell RNA spiked in. Subset indicated: FACS-sorted CD8+CD4-CCR7+CD45RA+ naive T cells. CDR3 DNA sequence: TGTGCCAGCAGTTCTACCGAGTTCCAGCATTTT. This gives the protein CASSSTEFQHF.